These 3 T cell receptor beta chains were sequenced from one sample in a study of beta chain features in type 1 diabetes. The study reverse transcribed the entire isolated RNA, so it sequenced expressed TCRB transcripts. Libraries were prepared by immunoSEQ multiplex PCR; TCRdb keeps only in-frame clonotypes and omits some of them. The sample has hundreds of thousands of clones, about an eighth seen once. Input material: naive CD4+ T cells from blood. These receptors were collected from a woman under 30 in good health.

The chain uses TRBV4-2 and TRBJ2-6, with D possibly being TRBD1 (6 bases). This CDR3 has 20 amino acids. CDR1 and CDR2 from the germline V gene are LGHNA and YNFKEQ. The V end was cut by 1 base, the J end by 0 bases, with 19 bases between. This CDR3 reads CASSQGGVGQLLSGANVLTF. For the CDR3, the DNA is TGTGCCAGCAGCCAAGGAGGAGTCGGACAGCTCCTCTCTGGGGCCAACGTCCTGACTTTC.

CDR3 sequence (DNA): TGTGCCAGCAGGACGATCAATCAGCCCCAGCATTTT. Protein: CASRTINQPQHF. The chain is built from TRBV28 and TRBJ1-5; D gene unclear. This CDR3 contains 12 residues. Per the germline V gene, CDR1 is MDHEN and CDR2 is SYDVKM. Trimming removed 6 bases from V and 3 bases from J, with 6 bases in between.

This chain joins TRBV6-7 and TRBJ2-7, with 8 bases aligning to TRBD2. TRBV6-7 is identified as an open reading frame with a role that is uncertain. Trimming at V came to 0 bases and at J to 4 bases, leaving 8 bases not matched to a gene. The CDR3 contains 16 residues. The CDR3 region is CASSYSILQREYEQYF. DNA for the CDR3: TGTGCCAGCAGTTACTCGATTCTGCAGCGGGAGTACGAGCAGTACTTC.